The 21 T cell receptor beta chains below come from one sample, sequenced in a study of OX40 agonist ivuxolimab in advanced cancers. Profiling relied on immunoSEQ multiplex PCR, and the TCRdb table lists in-frame clones only, not all of them. The repertoire has just under 75,000 clones, roughly 90% of them found once; the top ten carry about 0.45%. Sequencing was performed on CD4+ or CD8+ T cells sorted from blood, taken in a trial of the OX40 agonist ivuxolimab. Receptor source: an adult with an advanced solid tumor such as melanoma, head and neck, liver or kidney cancer.

V usage is TRBV30 and J usage is TRBJ2-7, with 7 bases identical to TRBD1. Germline CDR1 is GTSNPN and CDR2 is SVGIG (reference sequence). With V trimmed by 1 base and J by 2 bases, 5 bases remained unmatched. CDR3 length equals 14 residues. In DNA, the CDR3 is TGTGCCTGGAGTGGCCGGGACAGACCCTACGAGCAGTACTTC. Translation: CAWSGRDRPYEQYF.

The chain combines TRBV10-3 with TRBJ1-1, with D possibly TRBD1 on 5 matching bases. Germline-derived CDR1 and CDR2 are ENHRY and SYGVKD. Trimming removed 4 bases at V and 4 bases at J, with 13 bases between. The CDR3 runs to 14 residues. The CDR3 spells CAISGQGVGTEAFF. In DNA form, the CDR3 reads TGTGCCATCAGTGGTCAGGGAGTCGGCACTGAAGCTTTCTTT.

The DNA of the CDR3 is TGTGCCAGCAGATCGGGACAGGGGGCGCCTCAGCCCCAGCATTTT. Amino acids: CASRSGQGAPQPQHF. The chain uses TRBV27 and TRBJ1-5, with 12 positions matching TRBD1. The trim removed 6 bases at V and 6 bases at J, leaving 6 bases unmatched. Germline CDR1 is MNHEY and CDR2 is SMNVEV (reference sequence). The CDR3 sequence is 15 residues long.

The genes are TRBV25-1 and TRBJ1-1; D remains ambiguous. This CDR3 is built from 12 residues. Looked up from germline, CDR1 is MGHDK and CDR2 is SYGVNS. The V gene lost 1 base and the J gene lost 11 bases, with 11 bases spanning the gap. The CDR3 nucleotides read TGTGCCAGCAGTGAATGGGAAGAAACGGCTTTCTTT. Translated: CASSEWEETAFF.

The genes are TRBV18 and TRBJ2-5; 10 bases are shared with TRBD1. V gave up 0 bases and J gave up 0 bases; unmatched junction bases: 4. The germline gives CDR1 KGHSH, CDR2 LQKENI. The CDR3 runs 17 residues. CDR3 in amino acids: CASSPPWGQGYQETQYF. The CDR3 DNA reads TGTGCCAGCTCACCACCTTGGGGACAGGGGTACCAAGAGACCCAGTACTTC.

As DNA, the CDR3 is TGTGCCAGCAGTGAGAGGACAGGTTGGGATGGCTACACCTTC. The encoded protein is CASSERTGWDGYTF. The rearrangement joins TRBV2 to TRBJ1-2, with 7 bases that match TRBD1. Germline V gives CDR1 SNHLY, CDR2 FYNNEI. The CDR3 runs to 14 residues. After removal of 3 bases from V and 6 bases from J, the junction contained 7 bases not matched to a gene.

The chain couples TRBV19 to TRBJ2-5, with 8 bases aligning to TRBD2. From germline, CDR1 is LNHDA and CDR2 SQIVND (reference sequence). The junction had 15 bases not matched to a gene; V was cut back by 10 bases and J by 5 bases. The CDR3 contains 15 residues. This CDR3 is CAIDPTSADRETQYF. CDR3 nucleotides: TGTGCCATCGACCCGACTAGCGCCGACCGGGAGACCCAGTACTTC.

The chain uses TRBV7-2 and TRBJ2-5; a possible D gene is TRBD1 (6 bases). From germline, CDR1 is SGHTA and CDR2 FQGNSA. The CDR3 covers 14 residues. The V gene lost 4 bases and the J gene lost 3 bases, with 12 bases spanning the gap. Here the CDR3 reads CASSYTRTEETQYF. As DNA, the CDR3 is TGTGCCAGCAGCTACACCAGGACAGAAGAGACCCAGTACTTC.

The table lists this clone with a few counts. This chain joins TRBV5-1 and TRBJ2-1; D call uncertain. The V end was cut by 2 bases, the J end by 0 bases, with 12 bases between. The CDR3 has 16 residues. Germline CDR1 SGHRS, CDR2 YFSETQ. CDR3 amino acids: CASSLGGGFSYNEQFF. CDR3 nucleotides: TGCGCCAGCAGCTTAGGCGGCGGCTTCTCCTACAATGAGCAGTTCTTC.

The chain links TRBV30 to TRBJ1-6; possible D gene TRBD1, 5 bases. Trimming took off 3 bases at V and 14 bases at J, with 17 bases between the two ends. Germline CDR1 GTSNPN, CDR2 SVGIG (reference sequence). This CDR3 region has 13 residues. The CDR3 sequence: CAWSYGTDSTLHF. CDR3 sequence (DNA): TGTGCCTGGAGCTATGGGACCGATAGCACCCTCCACTTT.

The V call is TRBV4-1, the J call TRBJ1-1; D perhaps matches TRBD1 (6 bases). The CDR3 spans 15 residues. Trimming stripped 4 bases from V and 1 base from J, with 13 bases between. Germline-derived CDR1 and CDR2 are MGHRA and YSYEKL. Written as DNA, the CDR3 is TGCGCCAGCAGCCTAAACACAGGGAAGAACACTGAAGCTTTCTTT. It is translated as CASSLNTGKNTEAFF.

The J gene is TRBJ2-7, the V gene TRBV30, with 10 bases fitting TRBD2. The trim removed 0 bases at V and 9 bases at J, leaving 11 bases unmatched. There are 15 residues in the CDR3. CDR1 and CDR2 (germline): GTSNPN, SVGIG (reference sequence). Here the CDR3 reads CAWSVRSGRAFRQYF. CDR3 in DNA: TGTGCCTGGAGTGTTCGGAGCGGGAGGGCGTTTAGGCAGTACTTC.

The genes are TRBV11-2 and TRBJ2-5; 8 bases line up with TRBD2. CDR1 is SGHAT, CDR2 FQNNGV, per germline. This CDR3 is 14 amino acids long. The V and J ends lost 5 bases and 4 bases, in that order; junction bases with no gene match: 6. CDR3: CASSTREGAETQYF. The CDR3 DNA reads as TGTGCCAGCAGCACCCGGGAGGGTGCAGAGACCCAGTACTTC.

The chain combines TRBV10-3 with TRBJ2-2; D is unresolved. Germline CDR1 is ENHRY and CDR2 is SYGVKD. V was cut by 3 bases and J by 6 bases, with 11 bases left in between. The CDR3 extends over 14 amino acids. The CDR3, as DNA: TGTGCCATCAGTGATGGAAGTTGGTCCGGGGAGCTGTTTTTT. It is translated as CAISDGSWSGELFF.

V usage is TRBV7-9 and J usage is TRBJ1-1; 7 bases align to TRBD1. This CDR3 has 15 amino acids. After removal of 7 bases from V and 0 bases from J, the junction contained 8 bases not matched to a gene. Germline V gene sequence: CDR1 SEHNR, CDR2 FQNEAQ (reference sequence). The CDR3 DNA follows: TGTGCCAGCATCCGAAAGGGACAGATGAACACTGAAGCTTTCTTT. Amino acid sequence: CASIRKGQMNTEAFF.

The chain links TRBV7-8 to TRBJ2-1; D call uncertain. The CDR3 has 17 amino acids. V was trimmed by 4 bases and J by 3 bases, leaving 19 bases between them. The germline V gene encodes CDR1 SGHVS and CDR2 FQNEAQ. CDR3 sequence: CASSSHRVQFNYNEQFF. In DNA, the CDR3 is TGTGCCAGCAGCTCACACCGGGTACAGTTTAACTACAATGAGCAGTTCTTC.

The gene calls are TRBV19 and TRBJ2-7; D not resolved. Trimming pared 2 bases from V and 2 bases from J, leaving 4 bases between. The CDR3 length is 12 residues. Germline CDR1 LNHDA, CDR2 SQIVND (reference sequence). CDR3 sequence: CASSIRPYEQYF. CDR3 in DNA: TGTGCCAGTAGTATAAGACCCTACGAGCAGTACTTC.

The chain couples TRBV6-1 to TRBJ1-2, with a tentative D call TRBD1 (6 bases). With 0 bases removed from V and 5 bases from J, the gap between germline ends came to 10 bases. Germline assignment: CDR1 MNHNS and CDR2 SASEGT. The length of the CDR3 is 14 residues. CDR3 residues: CASSEAYRAYGYTF. The CDR3 DNA reads TGTGCCAGCAGTGAAGCGTACAGGGCGTATGGCTACACCTTC.

In its sample, this clone was seen once. V and J are TRBV4-3 and TRBJ2-1; 10 bases fit TRBD1. Germline CDR1 is LGHNA and CDR2 is YSLEER. The CDR3 is 16 amino acids. Trimming removed 4 bases from V and 2 bases from J; junction bases left unmatched: 5. This CDR3 is CASSRSGTGAYNEQFF. The CDR3 DNA reads TGCGCCAGCAGCCGCTCCGGGACAGGGGCCTACAATGAGCAGTTCTTC.

This rearrangement joins TRBV9 to TRBJ1-3; D might be TRBD1 (6 bases). This CDR3 is built from 15 residues. Germline CDR1 and CDR2: SGDLS and YYNGEE. The ends were cut back, 2 bases at V and 1 base at J, with 10 bases in the middle. The DNA of the CDR3 is TGTGCCAGCAGCGTGTCAGGGACATCTGGAAACACCATATATTTT. Amino acids: CASSVSGTSGNTIYF.

The chain couples TRBV10-2 to TRBJ1-1; TRBD1 matches at 9 bases. The length of the CDR3 is 13 residues. Trimming at V came to 8 bases and at J to 4 bases, leaving 5 bases not matched to a gene. Germline loops: CDR1 WSHSY, CDR2 SAAADI. The CDR3 protein is CASAGQGGTEAFF. The CDR3 nucleotides read TGCGCCAGCGCGGGACAGGGAGGCACTGAAGCTTTCTTT.